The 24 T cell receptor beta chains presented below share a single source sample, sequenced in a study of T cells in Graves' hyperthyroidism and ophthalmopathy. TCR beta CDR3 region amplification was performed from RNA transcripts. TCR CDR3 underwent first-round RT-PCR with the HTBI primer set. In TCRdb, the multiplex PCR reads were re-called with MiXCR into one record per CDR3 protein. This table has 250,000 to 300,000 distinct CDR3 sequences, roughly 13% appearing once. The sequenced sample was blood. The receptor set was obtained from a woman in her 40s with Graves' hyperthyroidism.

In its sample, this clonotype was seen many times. CDR3 DNA sequence: TGTGCCAGCAGCTTAGACGGGGGTGCCTACGAGCAGTACTTC. Residues: CASSLDGGAYEQYF. This sequence joins TRBV7-2 and TRBJ2-7; a possible D gene is TRBD2 (6 bases). The length of the CDR3 is 14 residues. Trimming shortened V by 1 base and J by 2 bases, and 9 bases separated the two germline ends. Germline V gene lookup returns CDR1 SGHTA and CDR2 FQGNSA.

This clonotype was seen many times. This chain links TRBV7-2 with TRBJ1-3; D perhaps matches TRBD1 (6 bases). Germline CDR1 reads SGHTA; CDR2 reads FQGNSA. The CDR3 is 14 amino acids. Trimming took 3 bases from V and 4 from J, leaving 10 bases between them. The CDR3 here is CASSFGGLGNTIYF. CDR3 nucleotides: TGTGCCAGCAGCTTCGGGGGGCTCGGAAACACCATATATTTT.

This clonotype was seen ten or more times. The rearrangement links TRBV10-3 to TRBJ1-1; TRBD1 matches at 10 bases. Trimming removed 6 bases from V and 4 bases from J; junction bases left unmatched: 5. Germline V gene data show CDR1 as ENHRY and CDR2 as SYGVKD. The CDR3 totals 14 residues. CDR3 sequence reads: CAIRKDRGGTEAFF. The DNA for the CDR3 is TGTGCCATCAGGAAGGACAGGGGGGGCACTGAAGCTTTCTTT.

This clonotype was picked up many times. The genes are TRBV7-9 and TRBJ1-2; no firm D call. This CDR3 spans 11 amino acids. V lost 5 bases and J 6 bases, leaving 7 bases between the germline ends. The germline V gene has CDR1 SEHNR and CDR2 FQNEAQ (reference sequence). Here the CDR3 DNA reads TGTGCCAGCAGCCGCCGTGATGGCTACACCTTC. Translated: CASSRRDGYTF. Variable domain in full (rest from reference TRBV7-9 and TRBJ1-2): DTGVSQNPRHKITKRGQNVTFRCDPISEHNRLYWYRQTLGQGPEFLTYFQNEAQLEKSRLLSDRFSAERPKGSFSTLEIQRTEQGDSAMYLCASSRRDGYTFGSGTRLTVV.

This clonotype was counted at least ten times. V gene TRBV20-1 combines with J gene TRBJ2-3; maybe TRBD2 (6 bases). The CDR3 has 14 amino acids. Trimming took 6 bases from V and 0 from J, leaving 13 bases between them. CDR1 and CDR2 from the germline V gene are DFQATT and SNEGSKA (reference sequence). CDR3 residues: CSAPGVQSTDTQYF. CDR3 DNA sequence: TGCAGTGCCCCGGGGGTGCAGAGCACAGATACGCAGTATTTT.

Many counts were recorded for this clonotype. The CDR3 loop is CASSLIGTGGSSNQPQHF. The CDR3, as DNA: TGTGCCAGCAGTCTCATTGGGACAGGGGGAAGCAGCAATCAGCCCCAGCATTTT. The genes are TRBV27 and TRBJ1-5, with 11 bases identical to TRBD1. V was pared by 5 bases and J by 1 base, with 10 bases of the junction left unmatched. CDR3 length: 18 amino acids. Per germline, CDR1 MNHEY and CDR2 SMNVEV (reference sequence).

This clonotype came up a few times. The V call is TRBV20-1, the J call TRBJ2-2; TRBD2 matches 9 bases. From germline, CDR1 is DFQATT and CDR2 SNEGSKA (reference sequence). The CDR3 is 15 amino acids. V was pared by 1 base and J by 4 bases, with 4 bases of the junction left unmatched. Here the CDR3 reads CSARGGRAGTGELFF. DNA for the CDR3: TGCAGTGCTAGAGGCGGGAGGGCAGGCACCGGGGAGCTGTTTTTT.

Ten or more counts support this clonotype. In DNA form, the CDR3 reads TGCAGCGTTGAAGAACTCATGGGGGATGGCTACACCTTC. Translated: CSVEELMGDGYTF. The V call is TRBV29-1, the J call TRBJ1-2; D is perhaps TRBD1 (5 bases). The V end lost 0 bases, the J end lost 6 bases, and 11 bases lay between the germline ends. Germline loops: CDR1 SQVTM, CDR2 ANQGSEA. The CDR3 is made up of 13 amino acids.

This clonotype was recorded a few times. CDR3 in amino acids: CATSQAGGYGELFF. In nucleotides, the CDR3 is TGTGCCACCTCCCAAGCGGGAGGGTACGGGGAGCTGTTTTTT. V and J are TRBV24-1 and TRBJ2-2; 10 bases are shared with TRBD2. The V and J ends lost 9 bases and 7 bases, in that order; junction bases with no gene match: 7. The CDR3 runs to 14 residues. Germline V gene lookup returns CDR1 KGHDR and CDR2 SFDVKD.

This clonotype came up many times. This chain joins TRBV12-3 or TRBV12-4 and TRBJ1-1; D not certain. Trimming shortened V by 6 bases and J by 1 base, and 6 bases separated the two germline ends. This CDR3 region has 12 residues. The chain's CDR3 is CASSRKNTEAFF. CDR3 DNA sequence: TGTGCCAGCAGCCGCAAGAACACTGAAGCTTTCTTT.

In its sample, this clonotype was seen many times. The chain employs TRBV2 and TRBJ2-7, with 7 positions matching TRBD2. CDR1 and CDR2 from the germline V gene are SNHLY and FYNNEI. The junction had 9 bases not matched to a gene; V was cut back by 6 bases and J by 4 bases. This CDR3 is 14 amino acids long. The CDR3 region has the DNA TGTGCCAGCAGGTACGGGCGGGAGTCTTACGAGCAGTACTTC. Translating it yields CASRYGRESYEQYF.

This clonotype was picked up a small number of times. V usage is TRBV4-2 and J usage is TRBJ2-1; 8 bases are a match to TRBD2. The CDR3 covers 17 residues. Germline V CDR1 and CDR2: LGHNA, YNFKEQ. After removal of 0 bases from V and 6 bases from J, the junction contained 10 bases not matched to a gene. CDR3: CASSQDAGTSQPNEQFF. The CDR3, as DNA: TGTGCCAGCAGCCAAGATGCTGGGACTAGTCAGCCCAATGAGCAGTTCTTC.

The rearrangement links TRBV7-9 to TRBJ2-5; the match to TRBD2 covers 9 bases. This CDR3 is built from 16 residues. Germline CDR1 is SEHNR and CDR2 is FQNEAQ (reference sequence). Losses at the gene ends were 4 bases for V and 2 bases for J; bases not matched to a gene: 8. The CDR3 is CASSSYGLAMQETQYF. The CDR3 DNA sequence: TGTGCCAGCAGCTCATACGGACTAGCGATGCAAGAGACCCAGTACTTC.

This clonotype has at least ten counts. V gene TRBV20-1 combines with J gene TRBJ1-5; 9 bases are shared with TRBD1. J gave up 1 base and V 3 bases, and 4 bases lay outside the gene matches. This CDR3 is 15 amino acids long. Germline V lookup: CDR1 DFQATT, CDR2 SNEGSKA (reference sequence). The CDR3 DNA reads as TGCAGTGCTAGGGGGACAGGGAGAAGCAATCAGCCCCAGCATTTT. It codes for CSARGTGRSNQPQHF.

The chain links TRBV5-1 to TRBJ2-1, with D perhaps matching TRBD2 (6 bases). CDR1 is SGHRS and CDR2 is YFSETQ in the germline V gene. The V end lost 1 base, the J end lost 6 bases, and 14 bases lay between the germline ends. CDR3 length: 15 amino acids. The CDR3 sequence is CASSLSLARGNEQFF. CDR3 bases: TGCGCCAGCAGCTTGAGCCTAGCGAGGGGCAATGAGCAGTTCTTC.

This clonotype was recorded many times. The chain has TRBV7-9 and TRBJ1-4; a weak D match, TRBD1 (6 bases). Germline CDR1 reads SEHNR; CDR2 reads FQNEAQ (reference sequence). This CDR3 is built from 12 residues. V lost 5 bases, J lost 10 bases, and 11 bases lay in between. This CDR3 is CASSMLQGKLFF. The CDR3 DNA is TGTGCCAGCAGCATGTTACAGGGAAAACTGTTTTTT.

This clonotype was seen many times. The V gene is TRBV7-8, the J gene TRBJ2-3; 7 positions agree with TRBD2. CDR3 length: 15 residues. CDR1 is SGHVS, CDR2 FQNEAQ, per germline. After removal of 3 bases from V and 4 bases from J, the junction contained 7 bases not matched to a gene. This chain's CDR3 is CASSFNPGLADTQYF. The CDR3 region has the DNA TGTGCCAGCAGCTTTAACCCAGGACTAGCAGATACGCAGTATTTT.

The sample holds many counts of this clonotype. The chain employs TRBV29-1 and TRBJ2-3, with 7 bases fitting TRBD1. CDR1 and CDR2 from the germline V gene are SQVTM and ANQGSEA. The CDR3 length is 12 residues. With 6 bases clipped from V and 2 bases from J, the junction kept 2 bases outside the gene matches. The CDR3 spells CSVGQHTDTQYF. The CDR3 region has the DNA TGCAGCGTGGGACAGCACACAGATACGCAGTATTTT.

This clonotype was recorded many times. In DNA form, the CDR3 reads TGTGCCAGCAGCCGAGGACCGAACTACAATGAGCAGTTCTTC. Translation: CASSRGPNYNEQFF. The V and J genes are TRBV7-3 and TRBJ2-1; D gene unclear. This CDR3 has 14 residues. V lost 5 bases to trimming and J lost 3 bases, with 11 bases between them. The germline gives CDR1 SGHTA, CDR2 FQGTGA. Complete variable domain (other parts from reference TRBV7-3 and TRBJ2-1): GAGVSQTPSNKVTEKGKYVELRCDPISGHTALYWYRQSLGQGPEFLIYFQGTGAADDSGLPNDRFFAVRPEGSVSTLKIQRTERGDSAVYLCASSRGPNYNEQFFGPGTRLTVL.

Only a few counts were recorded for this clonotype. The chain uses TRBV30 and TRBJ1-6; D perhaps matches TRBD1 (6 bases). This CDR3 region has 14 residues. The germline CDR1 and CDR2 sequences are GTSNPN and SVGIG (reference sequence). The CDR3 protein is CPGGGAETRTPLHF. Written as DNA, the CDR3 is TGTCCGGGTGGGGGGGCAGAGACGCGGACACCCCTCCACTTT.

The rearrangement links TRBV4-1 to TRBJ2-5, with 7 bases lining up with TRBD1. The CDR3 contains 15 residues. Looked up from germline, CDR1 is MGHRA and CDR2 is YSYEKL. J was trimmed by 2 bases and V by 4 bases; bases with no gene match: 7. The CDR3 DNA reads TGCGCCAGCAGCCGGCTACCGGGACAGCAAGAGACCCAGTACTTC. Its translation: CASSRLPGQQETQYF.

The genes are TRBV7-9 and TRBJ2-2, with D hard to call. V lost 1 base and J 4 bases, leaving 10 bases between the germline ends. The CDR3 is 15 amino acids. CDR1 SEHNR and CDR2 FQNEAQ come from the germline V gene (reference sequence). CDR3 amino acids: CASSLETGVTGELFF. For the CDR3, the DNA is TGTGCCAGCAGCTTAGAGACGGGCGTCACCGGGGAGCTGTTTTTT.

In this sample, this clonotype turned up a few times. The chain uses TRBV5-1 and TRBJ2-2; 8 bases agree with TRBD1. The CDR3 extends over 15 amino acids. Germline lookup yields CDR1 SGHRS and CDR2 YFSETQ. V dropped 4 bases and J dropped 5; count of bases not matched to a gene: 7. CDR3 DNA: TGCGCCAGCAGCGAACCGACAGGGGTAACCGGGGAGCTGTTTTTT. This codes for CASSEPTGVTGELFF.

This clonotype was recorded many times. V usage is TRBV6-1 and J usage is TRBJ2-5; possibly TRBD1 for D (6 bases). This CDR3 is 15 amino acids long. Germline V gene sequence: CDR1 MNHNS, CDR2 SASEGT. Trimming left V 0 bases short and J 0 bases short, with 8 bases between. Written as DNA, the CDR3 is TGTGCCAGCAGTGAAGCAGGGGGTTACCAAGAGACCCAGTACTTC. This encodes CASSEAGGYQETQYF.